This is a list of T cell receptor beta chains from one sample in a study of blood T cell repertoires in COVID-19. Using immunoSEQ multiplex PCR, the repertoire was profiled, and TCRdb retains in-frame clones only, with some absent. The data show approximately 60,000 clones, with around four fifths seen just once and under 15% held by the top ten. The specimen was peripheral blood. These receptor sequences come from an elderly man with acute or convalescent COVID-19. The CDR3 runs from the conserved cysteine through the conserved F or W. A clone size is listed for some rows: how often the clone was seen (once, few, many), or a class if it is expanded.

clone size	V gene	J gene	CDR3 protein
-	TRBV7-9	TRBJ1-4	CASSLQGAAEKLFF
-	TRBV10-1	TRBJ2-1	CASRPSGGAIGEQFF
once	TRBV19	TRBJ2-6	CASSIADSIVSGANVLTF
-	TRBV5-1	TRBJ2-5	CASSPSGGALGETQYF
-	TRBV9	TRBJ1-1	CASSVSDGGGAFF
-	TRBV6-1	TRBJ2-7	CASSEILRDEQYF
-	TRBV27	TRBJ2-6	CASRNQGSGANVLTF
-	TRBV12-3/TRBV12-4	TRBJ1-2	CASSLEGGYGYTF
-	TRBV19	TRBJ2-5	CASSIRGDWGGETQYF
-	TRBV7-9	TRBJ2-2	CASRPQGSGELFF
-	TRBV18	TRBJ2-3	CASSPGGQGRTDTQYF
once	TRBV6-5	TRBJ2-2	CASSPGGHFGELFF
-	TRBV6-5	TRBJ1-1	CASKRQTVLNTEAFF
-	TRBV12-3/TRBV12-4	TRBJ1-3	CASNLSGNTIYF
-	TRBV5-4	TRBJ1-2	CASSLWASRGVGYTF
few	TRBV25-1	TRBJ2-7	CASSATHDYEQYF
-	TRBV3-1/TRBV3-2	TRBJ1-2	CASSQDPPLEEGYTF
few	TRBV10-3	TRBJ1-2	CAISATGGDGYTF
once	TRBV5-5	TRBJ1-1	CASTPFQGQGTEAFF
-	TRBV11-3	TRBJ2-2	CASSARSWGGGTNTGELFF
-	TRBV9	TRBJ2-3	CASSPRGQRGLDTQYF
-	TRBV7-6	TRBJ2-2	CASSLETAGNLGELFF
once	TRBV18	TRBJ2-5	CASSPADSQETQYF
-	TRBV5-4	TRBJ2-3	CASSLRVGGGATDTQYF
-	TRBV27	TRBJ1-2	CASSFSPGVGYGYTF
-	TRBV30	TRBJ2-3	CAWEGAGVLTDTQYF
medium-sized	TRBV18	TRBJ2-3	CASSSDSSSGDTQYF
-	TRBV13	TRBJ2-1	CASSSEGGRFVEQFF
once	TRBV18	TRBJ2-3	CASSPSQGATDTQYF
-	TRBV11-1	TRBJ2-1	CASTTGGTGDEQFF
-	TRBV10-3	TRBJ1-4	CAISATGDLNEKLFF
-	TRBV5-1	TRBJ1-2	CASISSWDSLYGYTF
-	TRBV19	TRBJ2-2	CASSIRLGNTGELFF
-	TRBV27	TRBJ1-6	CASSDLRGRRDNSPLHF
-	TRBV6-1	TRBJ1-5	CASSEARGRKNQPQHF
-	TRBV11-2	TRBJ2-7	CASSLSSPYEQYF
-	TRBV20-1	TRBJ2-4	CSASVSLAKNIQYF
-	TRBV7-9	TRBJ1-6	CASSAERSPLHF
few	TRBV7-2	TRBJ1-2	CASSRPIQAYGYTF
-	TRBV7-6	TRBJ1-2	CASSRAEGGYTF
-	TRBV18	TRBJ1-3	CASSPSGVGNTIYF
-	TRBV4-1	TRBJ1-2	CASSQVTAARGYTF
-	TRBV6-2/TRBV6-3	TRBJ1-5	CASSYGSSNQPQHF
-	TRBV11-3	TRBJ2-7	CASSFGLAGDSSSYEQYF
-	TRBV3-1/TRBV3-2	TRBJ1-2	CASSPLGQGRGYTF
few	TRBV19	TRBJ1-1	CASSIGRNTEAFF
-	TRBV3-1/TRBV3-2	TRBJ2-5	CASSLMGGGKETQYF
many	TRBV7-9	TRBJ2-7	CASSLAASGGRYEQYF
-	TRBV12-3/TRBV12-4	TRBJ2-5	CASSTKETQYF
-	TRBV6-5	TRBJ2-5	CASRKNGGGETQYF
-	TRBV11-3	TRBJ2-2	CASSLASPNTGELFF
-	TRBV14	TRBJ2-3	CASSRDRSVDTQYF
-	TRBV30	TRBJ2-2	CAFQGFTGELFF
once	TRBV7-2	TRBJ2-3	CASRIGGDTQYF
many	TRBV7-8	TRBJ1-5	CASSLALHQPQHF
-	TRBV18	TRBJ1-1	CASSPWGGTEAFF
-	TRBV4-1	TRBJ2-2	CASSQQEGALGTGELFF
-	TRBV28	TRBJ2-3	CASSLGGGPDTQYF
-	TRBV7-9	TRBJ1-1	CASRLGTSTEAFF